Listed here is a single T cell receptor beta chain. This CDR3 region has 17 residues. The germline V gene has CDR1 ENHRY and CDR2 SYGVKD. V gave up 0 bases and J gave up 0 bases, with 9 bases separating them. This entry is derived from a study of OX40 agonist ivuxolimab in advanced cancers. Study information: 40% to 50% of patients had received prior checkpoint inhibitor therapy. Partial responses, seen in three patients, involved one hepatocellular carcinoma and two cutaneous melanomas.

Sequencing used immunoSEQ multiplex PCR; TCRdb keeps in-frame clones, though not all of them. Altogether over 55,000 clones are present, roughly nine tenths being singletons, with the ten largest covering about 1%. This clonotype originated in an adult with an advanced solid tumor such as melanoma, head and neck, liver or kidney cancer. Sequenced here: CD4+ or CD8+ T cells sorted from blood, sampled in a trial of the OX40 agonist ivuxolimab. The chain joins TRBV10-3 to TRBJ2-6; no reliable D call. This chain's CDR3 is CAISESTYSSGANVLTF. Here the CDR3 DNA reads TGTGCCATCAGTGAGTCCACTTACAGCTCTGGGGCCAACGTCCTGACTTTC.